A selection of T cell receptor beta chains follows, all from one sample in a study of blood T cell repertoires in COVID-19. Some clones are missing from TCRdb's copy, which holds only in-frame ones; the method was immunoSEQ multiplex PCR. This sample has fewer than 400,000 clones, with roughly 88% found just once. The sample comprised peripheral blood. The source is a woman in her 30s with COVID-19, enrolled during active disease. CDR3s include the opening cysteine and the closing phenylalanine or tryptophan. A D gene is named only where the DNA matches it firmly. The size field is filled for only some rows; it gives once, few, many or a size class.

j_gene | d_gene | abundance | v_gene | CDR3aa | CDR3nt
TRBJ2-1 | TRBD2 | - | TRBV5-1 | CASSKAGEAYNEQFF | TGCGCCAGCAGCAAAGCGGGAGAGGCGTACAATGAGCAGTTCTTC
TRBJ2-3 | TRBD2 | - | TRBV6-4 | CASSDGVAGGDTQYF | TGTGCCAGCAGTGACGGGGTGGCGGGAGGAGATACGCAGTATTTT
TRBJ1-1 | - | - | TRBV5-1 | CASSLGQAGTEAFF | TGCGCCAGCAGCTTGGGCCAGGCGGGGACTGAAGCTTTCTTT
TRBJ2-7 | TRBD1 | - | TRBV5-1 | CASSPGYGTGAYEQYF | TGCGCCAGCAGCCCTGGCTATGGGACAGGGGCCTACGAGCAGTACTTC
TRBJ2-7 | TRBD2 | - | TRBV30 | CAWSRGLAGVDEQYF | TGTGCCTGGAGTAGGGGTCTAGCGGGAGTTGATGAGCAGTACTTC
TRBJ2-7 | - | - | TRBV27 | CASSLGSGSYEQYF | TGTGCCAGCAGTCTTGGCAGCGGATCCTACGAGCAGTACTTC
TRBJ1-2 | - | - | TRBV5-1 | CASSLGQFNGYTF | TGCGCCAGCAGCTTGGGACAGTTTAATGGCTACACCTTC
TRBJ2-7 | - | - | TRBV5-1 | CASRGGPGAYEQYF | TGCGCCAGCAGGGGGGGGCCGGGGGCTTACGAGCAGTACTTC
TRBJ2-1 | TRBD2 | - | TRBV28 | CASSSRTSGRGNEQFF | TGTGCCAGCAGTTCCCGGACTAGCGGGAGGGGAAATGAGCAGTTCTTC
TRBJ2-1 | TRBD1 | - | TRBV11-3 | CASSPYRGLYNEQFF | TGTGCCAGCAGCCCCTACAGGGGGCTATACAATGAGCAGTTCTTC
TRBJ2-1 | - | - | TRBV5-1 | CASSLDESDYYNEQFF | TGCGCCAGCAGCTTGGACGAGTCTGACTACTACAATGAGCAGTTCTTC
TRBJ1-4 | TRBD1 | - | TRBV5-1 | CASSLAGQVNEKLFF | TGCGCCAGCAGCTTGGCGGGACAGGTTAATGAAAAACTGTTTTTT
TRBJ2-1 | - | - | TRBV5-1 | CASQTGPGGSSYNEQFF | TGCGCCAGTCAGACGGGTCCCGGCGGCAGCTCCTACAATGAGCAGTTCTTC
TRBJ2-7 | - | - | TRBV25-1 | CASSALYEQYF | TGTGCCAGCAGTGCCCTTTACGAGCAGTACTTC
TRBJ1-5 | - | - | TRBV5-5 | CASSLNTGPPQHF | TGTGCCAGCAGCTTGAACACAGGGCCGCCCCAGCATTTT
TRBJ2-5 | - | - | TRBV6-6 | CASSYVVADPGVTQYF | TGTGCCAGCAGTTACGTGGTAGCGGATCCTGGGGTGACCCAGTACTTC
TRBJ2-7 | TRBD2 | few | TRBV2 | CASSATSGDGGFYEQYF | TGTGCCAGCAGTGCCACTAGCGGCGATGGAGGCTTCTACGAGCAGTACTTC
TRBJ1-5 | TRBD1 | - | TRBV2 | CASKPGTGDSGPQHF | TGTGCCAGCAAACCCGGGACAGGGGACTCTGGGCCCCAGCATTTT
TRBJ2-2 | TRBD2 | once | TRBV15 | CATSREGEGGELFF | TGTGCCACCAGCAGAGAAGGGGAGGGCGGGGAGCTGTTTTTT
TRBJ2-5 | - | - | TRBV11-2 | CASSWGREETQYF | TGTGCCAGCAGCTGGGGGCGGGAAGAGACCCAGTACTTC
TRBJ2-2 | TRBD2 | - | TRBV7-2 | CASSRGSGTGELFF | TGTGCCAGCAGTCGAGGTAGCGGGACCGGGGAGCTGTTTTTT
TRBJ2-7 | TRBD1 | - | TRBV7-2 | CASSLLGQGTYEQYF | TGTGCCAGCAGCTTGTTGGGACAGGGAACCTACGAGCAGTACTTC
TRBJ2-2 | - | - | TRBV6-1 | CASSEQNPNTGELFF | TGTGCCAGCAGTGAGCAGAATCCGAACACCGGGGAGCTGTTTTTT
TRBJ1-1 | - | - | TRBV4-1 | CASSQDHTNLEAFF | TGCGCCAGCAGCCAAGATCACACCAACCTTGAAGCTTTCTTT
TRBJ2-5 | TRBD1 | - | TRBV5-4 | CASSFDRGAETQYF | TGTGCCAGCAGCTTTGACAGGGGCGCAGAGACCCAGTACTTC
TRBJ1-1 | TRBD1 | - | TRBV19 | CASSASTGTTEAFF | TGTGCCAGTAGTGCATCGACAGGGACCACTGAAGCTTTCTTT
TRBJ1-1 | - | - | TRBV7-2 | CASSSSGTRNMNTEAFF | TGTGCCAGCAGCTCCTCCGGGACAAGGAACATGAACACTGAAGCTTTCTTT
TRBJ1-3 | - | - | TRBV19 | CASSGQGPAGNTIYF | TGTGCCAGTAGTGGGCAGGGTCCGGCTGGAAACACCATATATTTT
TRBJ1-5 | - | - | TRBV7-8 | CASSLRGGENQPQHF | TGTGCCAGCAGCTTGAGGGGGGGCGAGAATCAGCCCCAGCATTTT
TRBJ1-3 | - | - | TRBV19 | CASSPSRAYSGNTIYF | TGTGCCAGTAGTCCCTCCAGGGCCTACTCTGGAAACACCATATATTTT
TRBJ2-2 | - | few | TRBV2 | CASSEDLSLTGELFF | TGTGCCAGCAGTGAAGACTTGTCCCTCACCGGGGAGCTGTTTTTT
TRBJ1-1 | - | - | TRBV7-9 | CASSPRTFAGMNTEAFF | TGTGCCAGCAGCCCCCGAACTTTTGCAGGGATGAACACTGAAGCTTTCTTT
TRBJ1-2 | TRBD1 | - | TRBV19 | CAISGTGTNYGYTF | TGTGCCATTTCCGGGACAGGGACTAACTATGGCTACACCTTC
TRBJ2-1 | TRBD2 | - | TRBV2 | CASSEGTSGNNEQFF | TGTGCCAGCAGTGAGGGGACTAGCGGCAACAATGAGCAGTTCTTC
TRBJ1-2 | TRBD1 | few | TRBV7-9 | CASSFRGQITNYGYTF | TGTGCCAGCAGCTTTAGGGGACAGATCACTAACTATGGCTACACCTTC
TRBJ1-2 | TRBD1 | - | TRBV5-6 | CASSVPGQEIYGYTF | TGTGCCAGCAGCGTACCGGGACAGGAAATCTATGGCTACACCTTC
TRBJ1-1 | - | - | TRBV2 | CASNRPLSADTEAFF | TGTGCCAGCAATCGGCCCCTCTCTGCGGACACTGAAGCTTTCTTT
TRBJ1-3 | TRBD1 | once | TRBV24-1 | CATSDPGQGDGGNTIYF | TGTGCCACCAGTGACCCGGGACAGGGGGACGGTGGAAACACCATATATTTT
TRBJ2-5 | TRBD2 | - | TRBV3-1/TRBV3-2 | CASSPGLATETQYF | TGTGCCAGCAGCCCAGGACTAGCCACAGAGACCCAGTACTTC
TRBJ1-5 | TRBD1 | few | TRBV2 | CASSAGGGQPNQPQHF | TGTGCCAGCAGTGCGGGGGGGGGACAGCCAAATCAGCCCCAGCATTTT
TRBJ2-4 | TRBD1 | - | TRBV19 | CASSIVGTEAKNIQYF | TGTGCCAGTAGTATAGTTGGGACAGAAGCCAAAAACATTCAGTACTTC
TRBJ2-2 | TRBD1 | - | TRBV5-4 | CASSWGTGRTGELFF | TGTGCCAGCAGCTGGGGGACAGGGAGGACCGGGGAGCTGTTTTTT
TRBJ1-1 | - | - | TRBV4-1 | CASSQAGLDTEAFF | TGCGCCAGCAGCCAAGCTGGGCTGGACACTGAAGCTTTCTTT
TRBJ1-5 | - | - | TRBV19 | CASSPQWTGSNQPQHF | TGTGCCAGTAGCCCTCAGTGGACTGGTAGCAATCAGCCCCAGCATTTT
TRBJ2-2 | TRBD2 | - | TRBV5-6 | CASTSLREGTGELFF | TGTGCCAGCACTTCCTTGCGGGAGGGGACCGGGGAGCTGTTTTTT
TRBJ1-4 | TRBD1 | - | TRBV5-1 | CASSLGDREAEKLFF | TGCGCCAGCAGCTTGGGGGACAGGGAAGCGGAAAAACTGTTTTTT
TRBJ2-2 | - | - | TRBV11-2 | CASSSTTAGGTNTGELFF | TGTGCCAGCAGCTCCACTACGGCGGGCGGGACGAACACCGGGGAGCTGTTTTTT
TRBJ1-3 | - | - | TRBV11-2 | CASSLDMSGLRSGNTIYF | TGTGCCAGCAGCTTAGATATGTCAGGACTCCGCTCTGGAAACACCATATATTTT
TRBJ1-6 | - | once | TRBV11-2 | CASSLGTVNSPLHF | TGTGCCAGCAGCTTAGGGACAGTGAATTCACCCCTCCACTTT
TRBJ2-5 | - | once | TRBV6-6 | CASELERETGWETQYF | TGTGCCAGCGAGTTAGAGAGGGAGACCGGGTGGGAGACCCAGTACTTC
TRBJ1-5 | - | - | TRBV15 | CATSRDYADNQPQHF | TGTGCCACCAGCAGAGATTACGCAGACAATCAGCCCCAGCATTTT